This record covers a single T cell receptor beta chain. These data come from a study of OX40 agonist ivuxolimab in advanced cancers. Looking at the study overall: Ivuxolimab is an agonistic anti-OX40 (CD134) antibody, and patients were treated with it. Hepatocellular carcinoma, melanoma, renal cell or head and neck cancer affected the dose-escalation patients. Treatment received earlier with anti-PD-1, anti-PD-L1 or anti-CTLA-4 agents was allowed, and more than 35% had some.

The CDR3 length is 12 residues. Trimming left V 1 base short and J 6 bases short, with 9 bases between. The germline CDR1 and CDR2 sequences are SQVTM and ANQGSEA. Using immunoSEQ multiplex PCR, the repertoire was profiled, and TCRdb retains in-frame clones only, with some absent. There are more than 95,000 clones in the sample; roughly 95% occur only once, and more than 0.15% lies in the top ten. Sequences were derived from CD4+ or CD8+ T cells sorted from blood, sampled in a trial of the OX40 agonist ivuxolimab. J is TRBJ1-2 and V is TRBV29-1; D gene unclear. This TCR derives from an adult with an advanced solid tumor such as melanoma, head and neck, liver or kidney cancer. The CDR3, as DNA: TGCAGCGTTGAAGTAGGTAGCAATGGCTACACCTTC. Residues: CSVEVGSNGYTF.